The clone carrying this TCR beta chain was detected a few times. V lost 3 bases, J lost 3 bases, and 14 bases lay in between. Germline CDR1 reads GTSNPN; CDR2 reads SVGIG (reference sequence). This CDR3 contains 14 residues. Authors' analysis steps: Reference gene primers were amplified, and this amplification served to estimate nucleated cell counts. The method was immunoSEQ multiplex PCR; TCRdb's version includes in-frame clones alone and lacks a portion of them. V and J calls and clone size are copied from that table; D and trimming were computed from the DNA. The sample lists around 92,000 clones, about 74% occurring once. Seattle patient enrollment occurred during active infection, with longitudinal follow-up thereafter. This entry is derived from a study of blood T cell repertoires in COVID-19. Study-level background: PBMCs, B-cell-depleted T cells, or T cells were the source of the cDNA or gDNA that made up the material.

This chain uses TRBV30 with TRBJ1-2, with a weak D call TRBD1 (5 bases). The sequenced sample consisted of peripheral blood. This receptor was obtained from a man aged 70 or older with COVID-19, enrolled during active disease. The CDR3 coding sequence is TGTGCCTGGAGGGCCATTGGGGGGGACTATGGCTACACCTTC. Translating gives CAWRAIGGDYGYTF. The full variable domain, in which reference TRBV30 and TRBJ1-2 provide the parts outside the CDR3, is SQTIHQWPATLVQPVGSPLSLECTVEGTSNPNLYWYRQAAGRGLQLLFYSVGIGQISSEVPQNLSASRPQDRQFILSSKKLLLSDSGFYLCAWRAIGGDYGYTFGSGTRLTVV.